Listed below are T cell receptor beta chains from one sample, sequenced in a study of shared clonotypes between healthy human individuals. Assay used: immunoSEQ multiplex PCR; TCRdb lists only in-frame clones, some missing. The repertoire holds over a million clones, with around 74% as singletons. Sequenced sample: memory CD4+ T cells sorted from blood. Receptor source: a man younger than 35 in good health. The CDR3 runs from the conserved cysteine through the conserved F or W. A D gene is named only where the DNA matches it firmly. Clone size, where shown, is once, few, many, or a class for clones that have expanded.

>TRBV5-1|TRBJ2-3|TRBD1|-
CASSLEGQLDTQYF
TGCGCCAGCAGCTTGGAGGGACAGTTAGATACGCAGTATTTT
>TRBV5-1|TRBJ1-2|-|-
CASSPAQNYGYTF
TGCGCCAGCAGCCCAGCCCAGAACTATGGCTACACCTTC
>TRBV28|TRBJ2-7|-|once
CASSFRDFSYEQYF
TGTGCCAGCAGTTTCCGGGATTTCTCCTACGAGCAGTACTTC
>TRBV19|TRBJ2-2|-|-
CASRSLWAGSLTGELFF
TGTGCCAGTAGGTCCCTCTGGGCAGGAAGTTTGACCGGGGAGCTGTTTTTT
>TRBV18|TRBJ1-1|-|-
CASSPPSRAGAEAFF
TGTGCCAGCTCACCACCGAGCAGGGCCGGGGCTGAAGCTTTCTTT
>TRBV7-2|TRBJ2-7|TRBD2|-
CASSLAGAGYEQYF
TGTGCCAGCAGCTTAGCGGGAGCGGGATACGAGCAGTACTTC
>TRBV7-9|TRBJ2-5|-|-
CASSLDGGRETQYF
TGTGCCAGCAGCTTAGACGGGGGCAGGGAGACCCAGTACTTC
>TRBV29-1|TRBJ2-5|-|-
CSARQGTETQYF
TGCAGCGCAAGGCAGGGAACAGAGACCCAGTACTTC
>TRBV7-7|TRBJ2-1|-|-
CASRSKGDGDEQFF
TGTGCTAGCAGGTCAAAGGGGGATGGGGATGAGCAGTTCTTC
>TRBV5-4|TRBJ2-2|TRBD2|-
CASSHGLAGDTGELFF
TGTGCCAGCAGCCACGGACTAGCGGGAGACACCGGGGAGCTGTTTTTT
>TRBV30|TRBJ1-5|-|-
CAWSVMGGQNQPQHF
TGTGCCTGGAGTGTAATGGGGGGGCAGAATCAGCCCCAGCATTTT
>TRBV5-1|TRBJ1-1|TRBD1|-
CASSGTGGLTEAFF
TGCGCCAGCAGCGGGACAGGGGGCCTCACTGAAGCTTTCTTT
>TRBV9|TRBJ1-1|-|-
CASSLGGAMNTEAFF
TGTGCCAGCAGCCTCGGAGGAGCTATGAACACTGAAGCTTTCTTT
>TRBV2|TRBJ1-2|TRBD1|-
CASIPGQGSYGYTF
TGTGCCAGCATCCCGGGACAGGGAAGCTATGGCTACACCTTC
>TRBV18|TRBJ2-5|-|once
CASSPPARGETQYF
TGTGCCAGCTCACCTCCGGCCCGGGGGGAGACCCAGTACTTC
>TRBV7-8|TRBJ1-1|-|many
CASSLARYTEAFF
TGTGCCAGCAGCTTAGCGCGGTACACTGAAGCTTTCTTT
>TRBV5-1|TRBJ1-2|-|-
CASSLWGREDGYTF
TGCGCCAGCAGCTTGTGGGGCAGGGAAGATGGCTACACCTTC
>TRBV9|TRBJ2-7|-|-
CASSPHSGSSSYEQYF
TGTGCCAGCAGCCCTCACTCCGGGAGTAGTTCCTACGAGCAGTACTTC
>TRBV5-1|TRBJ2-1|-|-
CASSGDWRYNEQFF
TGCGCCAGCAGCGGGGATTGGCGTTACAATGAGCAGTTCTTC
>TRBV6-1|TRBJ1-5|-|-
CASTPGWGQPQHF
TGTGCCAGCACTCCAGGGTGGGGTCAGCCCCAGCATTTT
>TRBV6-1|TRBJ2-2|TRBD2|once
CASSPRQAGTGELFF
TGTGCCAGCAGTCCTCGACAAGCGGGGACCGGGGAGCTGTTTTTT
>TRBV30|TRBJ1-1|TRBD1|many
CAWASYRGRTEAFF
TGTGCCTGGGCGTCCTACAGGGGGCGAACTGAAGCTTTCTTT
>TRBV25-1|TRBJ1-2|TRBD1|-
CASSVDPTGAGGYTF
TGTGCCAGCAGTGTAGACCCGACAGGGGCGGGAGGCTACACCTTC
>TRBV6-4|TRBJ2-1|-|-
CASSEIHWNNEQFF
TGTGCCAGCAGTGAAATACATTGGAACAATGAGCAGTTCTTC
>TRBV7-6|TRBJ1-2|-|-
CASSFIDTNYGYTF
TGTGCCAGCAGCTTTATTGACACTAACTATGGCTACACCTTC
>TRBV19|TRBJ2-7|TRBD1|many
CASSTSGTGRVQYF
TGTGCCAGTAGTACATCGGGGACAGGGAGGGTGCAGTACTTC
>TRBV9|TRBJ2-2|TRBD1|-
CASTFAGTVNTGELFF
TGTGCCAGCACCTTCGCTGGGACAGTGAACACCGGGGAGCTGTTTTTT
>TRBV30|TRBJ1-4|-|-
CAWSASHPPREKLFF
TGTGCCTGGAGTGCGTCACACCCCCCGAGGGAGAAACTGTTTTTT
>TRBV4-1|TRBJ2-1|-|-
CASSQVGGLGYEQFF
TGCGCCAGCAGCCAAGTTGGGGGACTCGGATATGAGCAGTTCTTC
>TRBV2|TRBJ1-4|TRBD1|medium-sized
CASSDRGRGKEKLFF
TGTGCCAGCAGTGACAGGGGGCGAGGAAAGGAAAAACTGTTTTTT
>TRBV29-1|TRBJ2-1|-|-
CSVGLSIKNNEQFF
TGCAGCGTTGGTCTAAGCATTAAGAACAATGAGCAGTTCTTC
>TRBV5-1|TRBJ2-7|-|-
CASSLSAATYEQYF
TGCGCCAGCAGCTTGTCCGCGGCCACCTACGAGCAGTACTTC
>TRBV5-4|TRBJ2-5|TRBD1|-
CASSLVGFGQGKETQYF
TGTGCCAGCAGCTTGGTGGGTTTTGGACAGGGTAAAGAGACCCAGTACTTC
>TRBV11-3|TRBJ2-1|-|-
CASSLGLASYNEQFF
TGTGCCAGCAGCTTGGGGCTAGCTTCCTACAATGAGCAGTTCTTC
>TRBV10-2|TRBJ2-1|-|-
CASSDGTLSGFVDNEQFF
TGCGCCAGCAGTGATGGGACCTTAAGCGGGTTCGTCGACAATGAGCAGTTCTTC
>TRBV21-1|TRBJ2-3|-|-
CASSKSGGRGTDTQYF
TGTGCCAGCAGCAAGTCGGGTGGGAGGGGCACAGATACGCAGTATTTT
>TRBV11-2|TRBJ1-5|-|once
CASSPTNNQPQHF
TGTGCCAGCAGCCCAACAAACAATCAGCCCCAGCATTTT
>TRBV2|TRBJ1-4|-|-
CASKGIGTSNEKLFF
TGTGCCAGCAAAGGGATCGGGACCTCTAATGAAAAACTGTTTTTT
>TRBV18|TRBJ1-6|-|once
CASSPSGRDNSPLHF
TGTGCCAGCTCACCATCGGGGCGCGATAATTCACCCCTCCACTTT
>TRBV11-3|TRBJ1-1|-|-
CARHLPTEAFF
TGTGCCAGGCACTTACCCACTGAAGCTTTCTTT
>TRBV5-6|TRBJ1-3|-|-
CASSPATPGNTIYF
TGTGCCAGCAGCCCCGCGACACCTGGAAACACCATATATTTT
>TRBV19|TRBJ2-7|-|-
CASPRGPHYEQYF
TGTGCCAGTCCTCGGGGCCCCCACTACGAGCAGTACTTC
>TRBV7-9|TRBJ1-1|-|-
CASSFVTGAEAFF
TGTGCCAGCAGCTTCGTAACGGGGGCTGAAGCTTTCTTT